The entry that follows covers one T cell receptor beta chain sequence. Its specificity is unknown. This specimen comes from a study of high-grade serous ovarian cancer treatment subgroups. Tumor samples were obtained before definitive surgery or chemotherapy. Sequencing used immunoSEQ multiplex PCR; TCRdb keeps in-frame clones, though not all of them. The data contain fewer than 20,000 clones, roughly 75% of them singletons. Overall study findings and caveats: These tumor repertoires lack spatial information from bulk sequencing. Clonal relatedness tracked neoantigen level, and by trend copy number and mutation load. Repertoire similarity ranged about 0.11 to 0.8 between tumors of one patient. Only CDR3 was analyzed; CDR1 and CDR2 were not.

After removal of 3 bases from V and 7 bases from J, the junction contained 7 bases not matched to a gene. The CDR3 totals 13 residues. Germline V gives CDR1 GTSNPN, CDR2 SVGIG (reference sequence). What was sequenced was tumor tissue. This sequence originates from a human donor with high-grade serous ovarian cancer. The V call is TRBV30, the J call TRBJ1-2, with 8 bases that match TRBD1. The CDR3 is CAWSPGQGSGYTF. The CDR3 coding sequence is TGTGCCTGGAGCCCCGGACAGGGAAGTGGCTACACCTTC. Complete variable domain (other parts from reference TRBV30 and TRBJ1-2): SQTIHQWPATLVQPVGSPLSLECTVEGTSNPNLYWYRQAAGRGLQLLFYSVGIGQISSEVPQNLSASRPQDRQFILSSKKLLLSDSGFYLCAWSPGQGSGYTFGSGTRLTVV.